Listed here are 32 T cell receptor beta chains from one sample, sequenced in a study of blood T cell repertoires in COVID-19. The repertoire was sequenced with immunoSEQ multiplex PCR; TCRdb's copy has only in-frame clones and lacks some. Here the sample spans about 140,000 clones, approximately 84% being singletons. Sequenced: peripheral blood. These receptors all stem from a woman in her sixties with acute or convalescent COVID-19.

This sequence joins TRBV2 and TRBJ1-5, with a possible D match to TRBD1 (6 bases). Trimming cost V 5 bases and J 5 bases, with 13 bases left between them. Germline values: CDR1 SNHLY, CDR2 FYNNEI. This CDR3 region has 14 residues. CDR3 protein: CASSPRGFDQPQHF. In DNA form, the CDR3 reads TGTGCCAGCAGTCCCAGGGGTTTTGATCAGCCCCAGCATTTT.

CDR3 bases: TGTGCCACCCTCCCTCCGGGACAGATAATTAATCAGCCCCAGCATTTT. Its protein is CATLPPGQIINQPQHF. V and J are TRBV24-1 and TRBJ1-5; 7 positions agree with TRBD1. The ends lost 9 bases at V and 4 bases at J; junction bases unmatched: 14. Germline V lookup: CDR1 KGHDR, CDR2 SFDVKD. This CDR3 has 16 residues.

The V and J genes are TRBV29-1 and TRBJ2-1; a weak D match, TRBD1 (6 bases). Germline CDR1 and CDR2: SQVTM and ANQGSEA. With 0 bases removed from V and 6 bases from J, the gap between germline ends came to 15 bases. The CDR3 has 15 residues. CDR3 loop: CSVEENNRARNEQFF. In nucleotides, the CDR3 is TGCAGCGTTGAAGAAAACAACAGGGCCCGCAATGAGCAGTTCTTC.

The gene calls are TRBV9 and TRBJ2-5; TRBD2 aligns across 9 bases. With 8 bases clipped from V and 4 bases from J, the junction kept 6 bases outside the gene matches. The CDR3 runs to 13 residues. Germline-derived CDR1 and CDR2 are SGDLS and YYNGEE. DNA for the CDR3: TGTGCCAGTGGTCCTAGCGGGACAGAGACCCAGTACTTC. Its protein product is CASGPSGTETQYF.

The chain is built from TRBV7-3 and TRBJ2-2; weak D call: TRBD1 (6 bases). Deletions cut 2 bases from V and 3 bases from J, with 10 bases between. CDR1 and CDR2 from the germline V gene are SGHTA and FQGTGA. This CDR3 comprises 15 residues. DNA of the CDR3: TGTGCCAGCAGCTTAGCAGGGGTAGACACCGGGGAGCTGTTTTTT. Residues: CASSLAGVDTGELFF. The full variable domain, its missing parts supplied by reference TRBV7-3 and TRBJ2-2, is GAGVSQTPSNKVTEKGKYVELRCDPISGHTALYWYRQSLGQGPEFLIYFQGTGAADDSGLPNDRFFAVRPEGSVSTLKIQRTERGDSAVYLCASSLAGVDTGELFFGEGSRLTVL.

This clone was found once. The chain employs TRBV28 and TRBJ2-7, with TRBD1 as a possible D gene (5 bases). Trimming cost V 6 bases and J 5 bases, with 14 bases left between them. The CDR3 is made up of 13 amino acids. Germline V CDR1 and CDR2: MDHEN, SYDVKM. The CDR3 DNA is TGTGCCAGCAGGGGGCCGCCCAACCACGAGCAGTACTTC. It specifies CASRGPPNHEQYF.

This sequence joins TRBV9 and TRBJ1-6, with 9 bases matching TRBD1. The germline V gene has CDR1 SGDLS and CDR2 YYNGEE. The CDR3 extends over 15 amino acids. The V gene end was trimmed by 2 bases and the J gene end by 8 bases; junction bases not matched to a gene: 5. CDR3 amino acids: CASSVWTGEDSPLHF. The CDR3 region has the DNA TGTGCCAGCAGCGTCTGGACAGGGGAGGATTCACCCCTCCACTTT.

This chain joins TRBV10-3 and TRBJ2-2; D is uncertain. The length of the CDR3 is 14 residues. V lost 3 bases, J lost 0 bases, and 5 bases lay in between. In germline, CDR1 is ENHRY, CDR2 SYGVKD. CDR3 coding DNA: TGTGCCATCAGTGACAGATCGAACACCGGGGAGCTGTTTTTT. It codes for CAISDRSNTGELFF.

The chain uses TRBV27 and TRBJ2-2; 9 bases fit TRBD2. The CDR3 has 16 amino acids. Trimming at V came to 6 bases and at J to 6 bases, leaving 11 bases not matched to a gene. CDR1 and CDR2 from the germline V gene are MNHEY and SMNVEV (reference sequence). The CDR3 protein is CASRRASGTKAGELFF. In nucleotides, the CDR3 is TGTGCCAGCAGGAGGGCTAGCGGGACGAAGGCCGGGGAGCTGTTTTTT.

This chain uses TRBV28 with TRBJ1-3; TRBD1 might be the D (5 bases). Germline V CDR1 and CDR2: MDHEN, SYDVKM. The CDR3 loop spans 15 amino acids. The V and J ends lost 7 bases and 3 bases respectively, with 16 bases between them. Here the CDR3 DNA reads TGTGCCAGCATCCCCGCAGGGCCCCATGGAAACACCATATATTTT. It yields the protein CASIPAGPHGNTIYF.

V gene TRBV6-5 combines with J gene TRBJ1-2; TRBD1 aligns across 7 bases. The CDR3 is 14 residues long. The trim removed 2 bases at V and 6 bases at J, leaving 6 bases unmatched. Germline CDR1 is MNHEY and CDR2 is SVGAGI. The CDR3 bases are TGTGCCAGCAGTTACGACAGGGTGCAGAATGGCTACACCTTC. This codes for CASSYDRVQNGYTF.

The chain employs TRBV29-1 and TRBJ2-1; D unresolved. Trimming cost V 7 bases and J 0 bases, with 10 bases left between them. Germline assignment: CDR1 SQVTM and CDR2 ANQGSEA. The CDR3 contains 13 residues. The CDR3 DNA sequence: TGCAGCGCAACACAGTTCTCCTACAATGAGCAGTTCTTC. This sequence encodes CSATQFSYNEQFF.

V is TRBV12-3 or TRBV12-4 and J is TRBJ1-4, with 7 bases fitting TRBD1. V was pared by 6 bases and J by 5 bases, with 3 bases of the junction left unmatched. CDR3 length equals 13 residues. In nucleotides, the CDR3 is TGTGCCAGCAGCAAGACAGGGAATGAAAAACTGTTTTTT. Protein product: CASSKTGNEKLFF.

The V call is TRBV7-8, the J call TRBJ2-6; D ambiguous. The V gene's germline CDR1 is SGHVS and CDR2 FQNEAQ. This CDR3 has 15 residues. Trimming pared 1 base from V and 0 bases from J, leaving 4 bases between. The CDR3 bases are TGTGCCAGCAGCTTAGTCAACTCTGGGGCCAACGTCCTGACTTTC. It specifies CASSLVNSGANVLTF. Based on the CDR3 plus reference TRBV7-8 and TRBJ2-6, the full variable domain is GAGVSQSPRYKVAKRGQDVALRCDPISGHVSLFWYQQALGQGPEFLTYFQNEAQLDKSGLPSDRFFAERPEGSVSTLKIQRTQQEDSAVYLCASSLVNSGANVLTFGAGSRLTVL.

The CDR3 region has the DNA TGTGCTAGTGTCGAATGGGGCCGACAGGACGTATTTCCACCCCTCCACTTT. This sequence encodes CASVEWGRQDVFPPLHF. The V call is TRBV12-5, the J call TRBJ1-6; the D gene is possibly TRBD1 (6 bases). Germline CDR1 LGHNT, CDR2 FRNRAP. Trimming took 7 bases from V and 11 from J, leaving 27 bases between them. The CDR3 is made up of 17 amino acids. Together with reference TRBV12-5 and TRBJ1-6, the CDR3 gives the full variable domain: DARVTQTPRHKVTEMGQEVTMRCQPILGHNTVFWYRQTMMQGLELLAYFRNRAPLDDSGMPKDRFSAEMPDATLATLKIQPSEPRDSAVYFCASVEWGRQDVFPPLHFGNGTRLTVT.

This chain links TRBV6-5 with TRBJ2-1, with TRBD2 matching 11 bases. J gave up 2 bases and V 8 bases, and 5 bases lay outside the gene matches. The CDR3 loop spans 15 amino acids. Germline V gene lookup returns CDR1 MNHEY and CDR2 SVGAGI. This CDR3 is CASLGTSGTYNEQFF. The CDR3 DNA sequence: TGTGCCAGCCTAGGGACTAGCGGTACCTACAATGAGCAGTTCTTC.

The sample holds a few counts of this clone. The rearrangement links TRBV19 to TRBJ2-2; possibly TRBD1 for D (6 bases). Trimming shortened V by 3 bases and J by 5 bases, and 10 bases separated the two germline ends. CDR3 length: 14 residues. Looked up from germline, CDR1 is LNHDA and CDR2 is SQIVND (reference sequence). In nucleotides, the CDR3 is TGTGCCAGTAGTATGGGGACAAAGACCGGGGAGCTGTTTTTT. Its protein is CASSMGTKTGELFF.

The chain has TRBV19 and TRBJ1-2, with a possible D match to TRBD1 (6 bases). This CDR3 is built from 14 residues. The germline V and J ends were trimmed by 0 bases and 8 bases, with 13 bases remaining between them. The germline V gene has CDR1 LNHDA and CDR2 SQIVND (reference sequence). As DNA, the CDR3 is TGTGCCAGTAGTATAGACGGCAGGGGAACAGGCTACACCTTC. It encodes CASSIDGRGTGYTF.

This chain joins TRBV18 and TRBJ2-5; 7 nucleotides match TRBD2. The CDR3 contains 17 residues. CDR1 is KGHSH, CDR2 LQKENI, per germline. V was pared by 2 bases and J by 1 base, with 10 bases of the junction left unmatched. The DNA for the CDR3 is TGTGCCAGCTCACCAGAGAACGCGGGAGTCCCCCAAGAGACCCAGTACTTC. This gives the protein CASSPENAGVPQETQYF.

The chain links TRBV2 to TRBJ2-7, with TRBD1 identical over 7 bases. The germline V gene has CDR1 SNHLY and CDR2 FYNNEI. The CDR3 contains 14 residues. Trimming cost V 4 bases and J 0 bases; bases outside gene matches: 3. Here the CDR3 reads CASSGRDSSYEQYF. The CDR3 DNA sequence: TGTGCCAGCAGTGGTCGGGACAGCTCCTACGAGCAGTACTTC.

This chain uses TRBV6-6 with TRBJ1-6; 7 bases line up with TRBD1. The germline gives CDR1 MNHNY, CDR2 SVGAGI (reference sequence). Trimming removed 8 bases from V and 6 bases from J; junction bases left unmatched: 7. This CDR3 contains 14 residues. The CDR3 DNA follows: TGTGCCAGCTATAACCGGGACAGTAATTCACCCCTCCACTTT. This codes for CASYNRDSNSPLHF.

The chain has TRBV24-1 and TRBJ2-2; the D gene is possibly TRBD1 (6 bases). V lost 2 bases to trimming and J lost 3 bases, with 18 bases between them. Germline V gene sequence: CDR1 KGHDR, CDR2 SFDVKD. The CDR3 contains 18 residues. The CDR3 here is CATSDSYRVGGDTGELFF. In nucleotides, the CDR3 is TGTGCCACCAGTGATTCCTACAGGGTAGGAGGCGACACCGGGGAGCTGTTTTTT.

V usage is TRBV3-1 (or the pseudogene TRBV3-2) and J usage is TRBJ1-2; D not resolved. The CDR3 has 14 amino acids. Trimming pared 3 bases from V and 7 bases from J, leaving 15 bases between. Germline V gene data show CDR1 as LGHDT and CDR2 as YNNKEL (reference sequence). CDR3 nucleotides: TGTGCCAGCAGCCAGACCGGGAGATCCGGTGGCTACACCTTC. Its protein is CASSQTGRSGGYTF.

The V and J genes are TRBV24-1 and TRBJ1-6; possibly TRBD1 for D (6 bases). CDR3 length equals 18 residues. The V gene's germline CDR1 is KGHDR and CDR2 SFDVKD. With 4 bases removed from V and 3 bases from J, the gap between germline ends came to 18 bases. CDR3 residues: CATSEQPSGQFYNSPLHF. As DNA, the CDR3 is TGTGCCACCAGTGAACAACCTTCTGGACAGTTCTATAATTCACCCCTCCACTTT.

The rearrangement uses TRBV6-5 and TRBJ1-6, with D possibly matching TRBD1 (6 bases). This CDR3 has 14 amino acids. Trimming removed 4 bases at V and 8 bases at J, with 12 bases between. The germline V gene encodes CDR1 MNHEY and CDR2 SVGAGI. CDR3 loop: CASSSGVGDSPLHF. CDR3 bases: TGTGCCAGCAGTTCAGGGGTTGGTGATTCACCCCTCCACTTT.

CDR3 sequence reads: CAISLSGSEKLFF. CDR3 coding DNA: TGTGCCATCAGTCTATCAGGGTCTGAAAAACTGTTTTTT. The chain has TRBV10-3 and TRBJ1-4, with D perhaps matching TRBD1 (5 bases). This CDR3 has 13 amino acids. With 5 bases removed from V and 7 bases from J, the gap between germline ends came to 11 bases. Germline values: CDR1 ENHRY, CDR2 SYGVKD.

Only a few counts were recorded for this clone. The V and J genes are TRBV4-1 and TRBJ2-2; TRBD2 might be the D (5 bases). The CDR3 totals 16 residues. Germline lookup yields CDR1 MGHRA and CDR2 YSYEKL. Trimming stripped 2 bases from V and 1 base from J, with 11 bases between. CDR3 amino acids: CASSQRHAGNTGELFF. The CDR3 bases are TGCGCCAGCAGCCAAAGGCATGCGGGGAACACCGGGGAGCTGTTTTTT.

The rearrangement uses TRBV6-4 and TRBJ2-3; TRBD2 matches 8 bases. The length of the CDR3 is 21 residues. The J segment lost 0 bases and the V segment lost 0 bases, leaving 17 bases of the junction unmatched. In germline, CDR1 is MRHNA, CDR2 SNTAGT. The CDR3 coding sequence is TGTGCCAGCAGTGACTCGAGATGCGAGTCGGGGGGGACGGTAAGCACAGATACGCAGTATTTT. Translated: CASSDSRCESGGTVSTDTQYF.

The V call is TRBV12-3 or TRBV12-4, the J call TRBJ1-2, with TRBD1 as a possible D gene (6 bases). The ends were cut back, 3 bases at V and 5 bases at J, with 10 bases in the middle. The CDR3 consists of 13 residues. CDR3 nucleotide sequence: TGTGCCAGCAGTTTGGACAGCGAATATGGCTACACCTTC. Its translation: CASSLDSEYGYTF.

V and J are TRBV7-2 and TRBJ2-7; 9 bases align to TRBD1. Per the germline V gene, CDR1 is SGHTA and CDR2 is FQGNSA. The CDR3 length is 14 residues. Unmatched junction bases numbered 6, after V lost 4 bases and J lost 5 bases. The CDR3 loop is CASSYRDRVDEQYF. The CDR3 DNA sequence: TGTGCCAGCAGCTACCGGGACAGGGTAGACGAGCAGTACTTC.

The rearrangement uses TRBV11-3 and TRBJ2-7; 7 bases fit TRBD1. With 2 bases clipped from V and 3 bases from J, the junction kept 7 bases outside the gene matches. The germline gives CDR1 SGHNT, CDR2 YENEEA. The CDR3 contains 15 residues. The chain's CDR3 is CASSLLGRGFYEQYF. Here the CDR3 DNA reads TGTGCCAGCAGCTTATTGGGCAGGGGGTTCTACGAGCAGTACTTC.

This clone was seen more than once but under ten times. J is TRBJ2-7 and V is TRBV3-1 (or the pseudogene TRBV3-2), with 7 bases identical to TRBD1. V lost 3 bases, J lost 6 bases, and 8 bases stayed unmatched. The germline CDR1 and CDR2 sequences are LGHDT and YNNKEL (reference sequence). The CDR3 is made up of 14 amino acids. CDR3 amino acids: CASSHLQGNSEQYF. The DNA of the CDR3 is TGTGCCAGCAGCCATCTACAGGGGAATAGCGAGCAGTACTTC.